This TCR beta chain was identified in a study of blood T cell repertoires in COVID-19. Study background: COVID-19 samples, acute and convalescent, were from the United States, Italy and Spain.

TCRdb's copy holds only in-frame clones and misses some; the assay was immunoSEQ multiplex PCR. The sample has over 150,000 clones, 70% to 90% seen once; the top ten hold around 2.1%. This CDR3 contains 12 residues. The V gene lost 4 bases and the J gene lost 4 bases, with 6 bases spanning the gap. Germline values: CDR1 SGHTS, CDR2 YDEGEE. Specimen: peripheral blood. V gene TRBV5-8 combines with J gene TRBJ1-3, with D possibly TRBD1 on 5 matching bases. This TCR derives from a man in his forties or fifties who had recovered from COVID-19. The CDR3 sequence is CASSRQGNTIYF. Written as DNA, the CDR3 is TGTGCCAGCAGCCGACAGGGAAACACCATATATTTT. Supplemented by reference TRBV5-8 and TRBJ1-3, the full variable domain reads EAGVTQSPTHLIKTRGQQATLRCSPISGHTSVYWYQQALGLGLQFLLWYDEGEERNRGNFPPRFSGRQFPNYSSELNVNALELEDSALYLCASSRQGNTIYFGEGSWLTVV.